The source of this TCR beta chain is a study of blood T cell repertoires in COVID-19. The wider study: Sites in the United States, Italy and Spain provided acute and convalescent COVID-19 samples. T cells, B-cell-depleted T cells, or PBMCs provided the cDNA or gDNA that served as material.

This table comes from immunoSEQ multiplex PCR, and its TCRdb copy is limited to in-frame clones, with some not included. The data contain 150,000 to 200,000 clones, 80% to 90% of them seen just once; the ten biggest clones take up roughly 15%. CDR1 and CDR2 from the germline V gene are SGHNT and YYREEE (reference sequence). The V gene lost 2 bases and the J gene lost 1 base, with 16 bases spanning the gap. This CDR3 contains 16 residues. The sample comprised peripheral blood. This chain joins TRBV5-4 and TRBJ2-7, with D maybe TRBD1 (6 bases). The clonotype was recovered from a woman in her 70s with COVID-19, enrolled during active disease. CDR3 amino acids: CASSFRTGTPSYEQYF. The CDR3 nucleotides are TGTGCCAGCAGCTTTAGAACCGGGACACCGTCCTACGAGCAGTACTTC. Based on the CDR3 plus reference TRBV5-4 and TRBJ2-7, the full variable domain is ETGVTQSPTHLIKTRGQQVTLRCSSQSGHNTVSWYQQALGQGPQFIFQYYREEENGRGNFPPRFSGLQFPNYSSELNVNALELDDSALYLCASSFRTGTPSYEQYFGPGTRLTVT.